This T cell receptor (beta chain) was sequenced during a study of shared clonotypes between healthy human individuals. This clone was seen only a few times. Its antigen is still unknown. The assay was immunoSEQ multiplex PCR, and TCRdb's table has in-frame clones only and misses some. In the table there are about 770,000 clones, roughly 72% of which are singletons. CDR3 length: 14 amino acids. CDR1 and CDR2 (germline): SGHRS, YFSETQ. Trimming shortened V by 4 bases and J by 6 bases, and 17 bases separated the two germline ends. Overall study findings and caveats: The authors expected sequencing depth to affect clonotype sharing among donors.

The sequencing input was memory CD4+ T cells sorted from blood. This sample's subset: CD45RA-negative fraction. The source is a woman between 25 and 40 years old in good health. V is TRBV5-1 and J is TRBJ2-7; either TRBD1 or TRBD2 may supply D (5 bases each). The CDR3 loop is CASSEAGSVGEQYF. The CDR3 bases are TGCGCCAGCAGCGAGGCAGGGAGTGTAGGCGAGCAGTACTTC.